These T cell receptor beta chains were read from a single sample in a study of CD8 T cells in Susac syndrome. MiXCR, run by TCRdb on the immunoSEQ multiplex PCR reads, gives a single entry per CDR3 protein. The data contain 150,000 to 200,000 distinct CDR3 sequences, 93% of them singletons. Material for sequencing was CD4+ T cells from PBMCs. These receptors were taken from a human donor in good health. The CDR3 runs from the conserved cysteine through the conserved F or W. The order of the fields is V gene, J gene, D gene, clone size, CDR3 DNA, CDR3 protein. The D gene is left open where the match is weak. Rows may omit the clone size; those that give it use once, few, many or a size class.

TRBV5-1	TRBJ2-3	-	-	TGCGCCAGCAGCTTGAAGCGCACAGAGATACGCACAGATACGCAGTATTTT	CASSLKRTEIRTDTQYF
TRBV2	TRBJ1-2	-	once	TGTGCCAGCAGTCGGGACCGGCTTCGCTCGAGCGGGGGCTACACCTTC	CASSRDRLRSSGGYTF
TRBV24-1	TRBJ2-3	TRBD1	-	TGTGCCACCAGTGCGATGGGACAGGCCACAGATACGCAGTATTTT	CATSAMGQATDTQYF
TRBV12-3/TRBV12-4	TRBJ1-4	TRBD1	-	TGTGCCAGCAGGCGCTCTCCGGGACAGGGTAGGGAAAAACTGTTTTTT	CASRRSPGQGREKLFF
TRBV6-6	TRBJ2-5	-	-	TGTGCCAGCAGTTACCACACGGCTTTAGACCAGTACTTC	CASSYHTALDQYF
TRBV20-1	TRBJ1-5	-	-	TGCAGTGCCCTTGAGGGTTATAGCAATCAGCCCCAGCATTTT	CSALEGYSNQPQHF
TRBV2	TRBJ1-3	TRBD1	-	TGTGCCAGCGTGTCAGGGGGCGTCTCTGGAAACACCATATATTTT	CASVSGGVSGNTIYF
TRBV5-1	TRBJ1-1	-	-	TGCGCCAGCAGGTCGACAGCGAACACTGAAGCTTTCTTT	CASRSTANTEAFF
TRBV7-9	TRBJ1-2	-	-	TGTGCCAGCAGCCTCCAACAGACGAACTATGGCTACACCTTC	CASSLQQTNYGYTF
TRBV3-1	TRBJ2-1	-	-	TGTGCCAGCAGCCAAGTGTCGGCCTCTCTTACCCGGATTAAGGTTGAGCAGTTCTTC	CASSQVSASLTRIKVEQFF
TRBV10-3	TRBJ2-1	TRBD1	-	TGTGCCATCAGTGAGTCGGGACAGGGGTACAATGAGCAGTTCTTC	CAISESGQGYNEQFF
TRBV6-1	TRBJ1-3	-	-	TGTGCCAGCAGTGAACCCAGGCGCAACTCTGGAAACACCATATATTTT	CASSEPRRNSGNTIYF
TRBV20-1	TRBJ2-2	-	-	TGCAGTGCTAGTGGCCTCCCTAGCCGAGGCGGGGAGCTGTTTTTT	CSASGLPSRGGELFF
TRBV18	TRBJ2-5	TRBD1	-	TGTGCCAGCTCACTGGGACAGGGCCACTCCCAAGAGACCCAGTACTTC	CASSLGQGHSQETQYF
TRBV7-3	TRBJ2-5	TRBD2	-	TGTGCCAGCTCTCGGGGGGGCTCGGAGACCCAGTACTTC	CASSRGGSETQYF
TRBV10-3	TRBJ2-6	-	-	TGTGCCATCGCTAATTCTGGGGCCAACGTCCTGACTTTC	CAIANSGANVLTF
TRBV7-2	TRBJ2-5	-	once	TGTGCCAGCGCTTCGGTTCGTTTGGGGACCCAGTACTTC	CASASVRLGTQYF
TRBV10-3	TRBJ2-1	-	-	TGTGCCATCAGAACAGGCTCATACAATGAGCAGTTCTTC	CAIRTGSYNEQFF
TRBV12-3/TRBV12-4	TRBJ2-2	TRBD2	once	TGTGCCAGCAGTTTGATAGCGGGACCTAGCACCGGGGAGCTGTTTTTT	CASSLIAGPSTGELFF
TRBV7-2	TRBJ1-1	-	once	TGTGCCAGCAGCTCACGTACTCCCTCCCGGACCGGCACTGAAGCTTTCTTT	CASSSRTPSRTGTEAFF
TRBV6-5	TRBJ2-2	TRBD1	-	TGTGCCAGCAATTTTGACAGGGGGCGTACCGGGGAGCTGTTTTTT	CASNFDRGRTGELFF
TRBV20-1	TRBJ2-5	-	-	TGCAGTGCCCCCCCCACCGGGCCTCAAGAGACCCAGTACTTC	CSAPPTGPQETQYF
TRBV28	TRBJ2-1	-	-	TGTGCCAGCAATTCCGCCAGTCACAATGAGCAGTTCTTC	CASNSASHNEQFF
TRBV12-3/TRBV12-4	TRBJ1-2	-	-	TGTGCCAGCAGTTTACAGGGACACTATGGCTACACCTTC	CASSLQGHYGYTF
TRBV4-3	TRBJ1-1	-	-	TGCGCCAGCAGCCGAACCGTAAAGAGAGAAGCTTTCTTT	CASSRTVKREAFF
TRBV15	TRBJ2-4	-	-	TGTGCCACCGGGGCGCGTAACATTCAGTACTTC	CATGARNIQYF
TRBV7-2	TRBJ2-7	-	-	TGTGCCAGCAGCCCAGACGGGTACGAGCAGTACTTC	CASSPDGYEQYF
TRBV2	TRBJ2-7	-	-	TGTGCCAGCAGTGGCAGTTACTACGAGCAGTACTTC	CASSGSYYEQYF